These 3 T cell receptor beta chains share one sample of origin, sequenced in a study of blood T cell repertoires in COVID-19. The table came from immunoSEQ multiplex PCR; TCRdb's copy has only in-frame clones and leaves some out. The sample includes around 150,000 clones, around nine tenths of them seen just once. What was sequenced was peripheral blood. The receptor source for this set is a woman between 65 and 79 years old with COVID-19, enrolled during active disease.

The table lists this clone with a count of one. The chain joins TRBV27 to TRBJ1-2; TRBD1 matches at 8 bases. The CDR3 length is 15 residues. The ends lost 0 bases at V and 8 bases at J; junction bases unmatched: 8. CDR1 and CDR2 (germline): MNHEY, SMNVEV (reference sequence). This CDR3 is CASSLSSARGQGYTF. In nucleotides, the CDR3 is TGTGCCAGCAGTTTATCCTCTGCCAGGGGGCAAGGCTACACCTTC.

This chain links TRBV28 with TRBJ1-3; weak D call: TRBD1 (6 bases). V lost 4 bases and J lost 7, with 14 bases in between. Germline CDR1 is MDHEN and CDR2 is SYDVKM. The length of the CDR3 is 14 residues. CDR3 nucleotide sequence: TGTGCCAGCAGTTCCCCCGGGACATTCAACACCATATATTTT. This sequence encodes CASSSPGTFNTIYF.

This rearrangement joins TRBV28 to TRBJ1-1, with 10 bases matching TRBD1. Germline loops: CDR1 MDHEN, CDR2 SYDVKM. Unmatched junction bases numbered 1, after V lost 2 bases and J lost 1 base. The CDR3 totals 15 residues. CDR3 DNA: TGTGCCAGCAGTTTAGGGGACAGGGGGAACACTGAAGCTTTCTTT. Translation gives CASSLGDRGNTEAFF.